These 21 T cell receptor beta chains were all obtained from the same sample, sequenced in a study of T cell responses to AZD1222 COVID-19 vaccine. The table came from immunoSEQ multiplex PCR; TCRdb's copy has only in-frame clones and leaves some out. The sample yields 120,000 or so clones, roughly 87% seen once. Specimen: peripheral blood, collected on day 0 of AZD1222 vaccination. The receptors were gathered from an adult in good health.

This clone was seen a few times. The CDR3 DNA follows: TGCGCCAGCAGCTTCAGGAGGGGCGCCCAGGAAAAACTGTTTTTT. This sequence encodes CASSFRRGAQEKLFF. J is TRBJ1-4 and V is TRBV5-1; D is possibly TRBD1 (5 bases). CDR3 length: 15 amino acids. The V and J ends lost 2 bases and 8 bases respectively, with 16 bases between them. CDR1 is SGHRS and CDR2 is YFSETQ in the germline V gene.

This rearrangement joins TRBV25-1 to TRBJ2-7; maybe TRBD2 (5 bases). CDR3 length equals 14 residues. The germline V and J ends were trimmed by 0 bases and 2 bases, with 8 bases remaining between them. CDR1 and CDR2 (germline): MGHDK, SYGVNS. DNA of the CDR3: TGTGCCAGCAGTGAATATCGGGGTCCCTACGAGCAGTACTTC. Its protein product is CASSEYRGPYEQYF.

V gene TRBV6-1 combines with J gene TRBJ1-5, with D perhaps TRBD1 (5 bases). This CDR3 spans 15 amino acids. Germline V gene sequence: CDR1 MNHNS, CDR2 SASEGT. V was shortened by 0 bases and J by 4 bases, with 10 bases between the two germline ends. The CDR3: CASSEAGTHNQPQHF. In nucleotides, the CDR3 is TGTGCCAGCAGTGAAGCCGGGACCCATAATCAGCCCCAGCATTTT.

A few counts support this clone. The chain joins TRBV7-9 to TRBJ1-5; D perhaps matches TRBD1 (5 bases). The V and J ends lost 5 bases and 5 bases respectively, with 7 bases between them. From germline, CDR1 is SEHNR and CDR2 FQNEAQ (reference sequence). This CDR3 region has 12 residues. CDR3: CASSRGDQPQHF. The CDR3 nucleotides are TGTGCCAGCAGCCGGGGGGATCAGCCCCAGCATTTT.

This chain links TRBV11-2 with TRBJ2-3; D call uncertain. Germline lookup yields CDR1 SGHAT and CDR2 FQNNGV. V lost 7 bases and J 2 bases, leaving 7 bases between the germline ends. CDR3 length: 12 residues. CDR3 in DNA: TGTGCCAGCACCCCAGCCACAGATACGCAGTATTTT. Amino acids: CASTPATDTQYF.

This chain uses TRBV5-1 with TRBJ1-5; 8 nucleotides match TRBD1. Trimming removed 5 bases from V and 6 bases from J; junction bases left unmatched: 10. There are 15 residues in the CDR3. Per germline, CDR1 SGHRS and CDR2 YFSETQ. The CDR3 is CASSLGQGGGQPQHF. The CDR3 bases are TGCGCCAGCAGTCTCGGACAGGGAGGTGGTCAGCCCCAGCATTTT.

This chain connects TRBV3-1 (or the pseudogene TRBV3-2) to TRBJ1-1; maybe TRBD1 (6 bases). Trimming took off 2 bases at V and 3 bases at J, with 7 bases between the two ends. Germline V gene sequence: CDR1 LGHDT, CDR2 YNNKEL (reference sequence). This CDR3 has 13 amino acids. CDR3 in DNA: TGTGCCAGCAGCCAACAGGGGCACACTGAAGCTTTCTTT. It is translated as CASSQQGHTEAFF.

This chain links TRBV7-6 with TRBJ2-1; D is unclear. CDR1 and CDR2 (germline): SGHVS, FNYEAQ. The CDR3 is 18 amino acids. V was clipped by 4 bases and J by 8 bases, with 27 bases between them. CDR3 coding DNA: TGTGCCAGCAGCTCTCAAACTCCGGGCCCCCTTTTTTCGGATGAGCAGTTCTTC. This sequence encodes CASSSQTPGPLFSDEQFF.

This CDR3 is CASSLGTSYNEQFF. The CDR3, as DNA: TGTGCCAGTAGCCTCGGGACATCTTACAATGAGCAGTTCTTC. The V gene is TRBV19, the J gene TRBJ2-1; D possibly corresponds to TRBD1 (6 bases). Germline CDR1 and CDR2: LNHDA and SQIVND (reference sequence). Trimming shortened V by 6 bases and J by 4 bases, and 13 bases separated the two germline ends. The CDR3 spans 14 residues.

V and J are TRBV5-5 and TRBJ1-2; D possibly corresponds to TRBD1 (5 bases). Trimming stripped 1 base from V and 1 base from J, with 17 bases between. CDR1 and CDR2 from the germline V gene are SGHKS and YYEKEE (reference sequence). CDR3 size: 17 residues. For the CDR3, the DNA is TGTGCCAGCAGCTTGTATTCTGGCGGCCAGGGTAACTATGGCTACACCTTC. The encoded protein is CASSLYSGGQGNYGYTF. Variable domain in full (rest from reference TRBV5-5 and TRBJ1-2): DAGVTQSPTHLIKTRGQQVTLRCSPISGHKSVSWYQQVLGQGPQFIFQYYEKEERGRGNFPDRFSARQFPNYSSELNVNALLLGDSALYLCASSLYSGGQGNYGYTFGSGTRLTVV.

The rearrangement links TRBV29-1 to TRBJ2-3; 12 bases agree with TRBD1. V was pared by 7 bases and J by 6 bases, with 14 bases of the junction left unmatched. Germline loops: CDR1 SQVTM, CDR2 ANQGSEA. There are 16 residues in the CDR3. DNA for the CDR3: TGCAGCGCTATTCCCCCGGGACAGGGGGCGTCTGATACGCAGTATTTT. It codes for CSAIPPGQGASDTQYF.

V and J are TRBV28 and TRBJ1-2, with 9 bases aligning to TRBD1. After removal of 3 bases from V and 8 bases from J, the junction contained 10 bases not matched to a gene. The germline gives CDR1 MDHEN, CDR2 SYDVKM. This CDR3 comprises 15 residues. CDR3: CASSFGTGPSRGYTF. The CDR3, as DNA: TGTGCCAGCAGTTTTGGGACAGGGCCTTCGAGGGGCTACACCTTC.

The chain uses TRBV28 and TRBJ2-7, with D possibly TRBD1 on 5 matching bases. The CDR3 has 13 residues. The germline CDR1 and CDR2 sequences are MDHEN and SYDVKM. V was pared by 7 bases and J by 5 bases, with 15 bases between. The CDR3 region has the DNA TGTGCCAGCATCGGCAGGGTATTCCACGAGCAGTACTTC. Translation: CASIGRVFHEQYF. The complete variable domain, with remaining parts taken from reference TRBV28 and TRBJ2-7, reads DVKVTQSSRYLVKRTGEKVFLECVQDMDHENMFWYRQDPGLGLRLIYFSYDVKMKEKGDIPEGYSVSREKKERFSLILESASTNQTSMYLCASIGRVFHEQYFGPGTRLTVT.

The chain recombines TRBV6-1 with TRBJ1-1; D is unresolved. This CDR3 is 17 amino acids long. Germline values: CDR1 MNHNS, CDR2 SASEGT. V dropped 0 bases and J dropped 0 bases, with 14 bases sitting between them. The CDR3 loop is CASSEARRVGMNTEAFF. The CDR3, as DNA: TGTGCCAGCAGTGAAGCAAGGAGGGTGGGAATGAACACTGAAGCTTTCTTT.

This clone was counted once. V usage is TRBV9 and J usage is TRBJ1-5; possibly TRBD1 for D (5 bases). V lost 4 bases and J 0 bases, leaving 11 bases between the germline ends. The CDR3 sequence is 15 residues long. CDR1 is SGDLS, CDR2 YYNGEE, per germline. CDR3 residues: CASSPQGVSNQPQHF. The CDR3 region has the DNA TGTGCCAGCAGCCCTCAGGGAGTTAGCAATCAGCCCCAGCATTTT.

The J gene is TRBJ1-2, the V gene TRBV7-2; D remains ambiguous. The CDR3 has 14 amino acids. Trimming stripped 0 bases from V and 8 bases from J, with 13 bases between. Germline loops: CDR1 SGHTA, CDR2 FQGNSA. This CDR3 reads CASSLAREGQGYTF. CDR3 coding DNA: TGTGCCAGCAGCTTAGCGCGGGAAGGGCAGGGCTACACCTTC.

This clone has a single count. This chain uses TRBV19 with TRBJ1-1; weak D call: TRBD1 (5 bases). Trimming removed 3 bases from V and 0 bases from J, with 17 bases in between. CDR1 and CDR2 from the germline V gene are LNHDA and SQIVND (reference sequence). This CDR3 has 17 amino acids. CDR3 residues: CASSMGQILSMNTEAFF. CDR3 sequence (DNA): TGTGCCAGTAGTATGGGGCAGATTTTGTCCATGAACACTGAAGCTTTCTTT.

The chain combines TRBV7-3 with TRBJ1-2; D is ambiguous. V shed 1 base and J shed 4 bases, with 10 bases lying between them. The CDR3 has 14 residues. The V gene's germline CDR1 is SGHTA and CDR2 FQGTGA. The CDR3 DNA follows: TGTGCCAGCAGCTTAAATCCTACAGCCTATGGCTACACCTTC. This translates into CASSLNPTAYGYTF.

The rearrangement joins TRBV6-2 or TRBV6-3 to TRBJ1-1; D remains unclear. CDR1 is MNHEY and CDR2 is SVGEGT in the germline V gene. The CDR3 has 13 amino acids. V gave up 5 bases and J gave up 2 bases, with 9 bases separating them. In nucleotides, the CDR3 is TGTGCCAGCAGTCGCACGAGCAACACTGAAGCTTTCTTT. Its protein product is CASSRTSNTEAFF.

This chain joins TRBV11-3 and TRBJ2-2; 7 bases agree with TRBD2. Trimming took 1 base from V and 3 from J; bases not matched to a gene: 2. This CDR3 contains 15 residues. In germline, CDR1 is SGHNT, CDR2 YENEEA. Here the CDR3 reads CASSLVGGDTGELFF. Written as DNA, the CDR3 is TGTGCCAGCAGCTTAGTGGGAGGGGACACCGGGGAGCTGTTTTTT.

The CDR3 DNA sequence: TGTGCCAGCAGTTCCGGCAGGTCAAACTATGGCTACACCTTC. This gives the protein CASSSGRSNYGYTF. The V call is TRBV6-5, the J call TRBJ1-2; D not resolved. The germline gives CDR1 MNHEY, CDR2 SVGAGI. The CDR3 is made up of 14 amino acids. Trimming took off 4 bases at V and 2 bases at J, with 11 bases between the two ends.